This TCR beta chain was sequenced during a study of shared clonotypes between healthy human individuals. Points from the study as a whole: In the sorted subsets, rarefaction showed sequencing was incomplete despite large depth. Collection of samples was limited to blood; tissue repertoires likely differ.

The CDR3 length is 14 residues. V was shortened by 6 bases and J by 7 bases, with 15 bases between the two germline ends. Germline lookup yields CDR1 SNHLY and CDR2 FYNNEI. In this sample, this clone turned up a few times. The antigen remains unidentified. The CD4+ fraction was divided into a CD45RA+ naive subset and a CD45RA-negative memory subset. On sorted subsets, replicate PCRs used about 200 ng DNA, or some 27,000 T cell genomes. The data were produced by immunoSEQ multiplex PCR, yet TCRdb's version contains in-frame clones alone and is incomplete. The data show roughly 2,500,000 clones, approximately 93% seen once.

This TCR derives from a man aged 18 to 35 in good health. Some clones in this sample may be carry-over from other donors' samples. Sequencing was carried out using naive CD4+ T cells from PBMCs. Subset meaning: CD45RA+ positively selected. The rearrangement links TRBV2 to TRBJ1-4; D possibly corresponds to TRBD1 (5 bases). CDR3 DNA sequence: TGTGCCAGCAGAGAGGGGTGGTCGCGTGAAAAACTGTTTTTT. This codes for CASREGWSREKLFF. Full variable domain (outside the CDR3, taken from reference TRBV2 and TRBJ1-4): EPEVTQTPSHQVTQMGQEVILRCVPISNHLYFYWYRQILGQKVEFLVSFYNNEISEKSEIFDDQFSVERPDGSNFTLKIRSTKLEDSAMYFCASREGWSREKLFFGSGTQLSVL.